In its sample, the clone carrying this T cell receptor (beta chain) was seen once. The data derive from a study of blood T cell repertoires in COVID-19. Produced via immunoSEQ multiplex PCR; TCRdb's table is partial and in-frame only. Counted here are around 150,000 clones, about three quarters occurring once; the ten biggest clones make up roughly 8%. CDR3 size: 16 residues. Germline CDR1 is SGHTA and CDR2 is FQGNSA. V shed 5 bases and J 4 bases; nucleotides not matched to a gene: 10. The V and J genes are TRBV7-2 and TRBJ2-2, with 7 bases that match TRBD1. The TCR sequence derives from a man in his 60s with acute or convalescent COVID-19. What was sequenced was peripheral blood. The CDR3 DNA sequence: TGTGCCAGCAGCCACCGAAAGGGACAGCTCACCGGGGAGCTGTTTTTT. It encodes CASSHRKGQLTGELFF.